The 5 T cell receptor beta chains below were found in one sample sequenced in a study of response to subunit inactivated influenza vaccine. TCRdb reprocessed the RT-PCR reads with MiXCR, giving one entry per CDR3 protein. The data show 550,000 to 650,000 distinct CDR3 sequences, around 11% seen once. Specimen: PBMCs from blood, collected on the day of vaccination. Receptor source: a middle-aged man who received an inactivated influenza vaccine.

The genes are TRBV20-1 and TRBJ2-7; 11 bases are a match to TRBD2. The junction had 13 bases not matched to a gene; V was cut back by 5 bases and J by 7 bases. Germline loops: CDR1 DFQATT, CDR2 SNEGSKA (reference sequence). The CDR3 spans 15 residues. This CDR3 reads CSAGLAGGPWGEQYF. The DNA of the CDR3 is TGCAGTGCTGGCTTAGCGGGGGGGCCGTGGGGAGAGCAGTACTTC.

This chain uses TRBV5-1 with TRBJ1-4; 9 bases align to TRBD1. CDR3 length equals 13 residues. With 0 bases clipped from V and 13 bases from J, the junction kept 4 bases outside the gene matches. The germline V gene has CDR1 SGHRS and CDR2 YFSETQ. CDR3 nucleotides: TGCGCCAGCAGCTTGGGACAGGGGGACAGACTGTTTTTT. Its protein is CASSLGQGDRLFF.

This clonotype was detected a few times. The chain employs TRBV5-1 and TRBJ2-5; tentatively, D is TRBD1 (5 bases). Trimming shortened V by 7 bases and J by 0 bases, and 13 bases separated the two germline ends. CDR3 length equals 14 residues. The germline gives CDR1 SGHRS, CDR2 YFSETQ. Here the CDR3 DNA reads TGCGCCAGCGGCGTTCAGGGATACCAAGAGACCCAGTACTTC. Its protein is CASGVQGYQETQYF.

The gene calls are TRBV7-6 and TRBJ2-1; 10 bases are a match to TRBD2. The CDR3 has 14 amino acids. V dropped 3 bases and J dropped 8; count of bases not matched to a gene: 4. Per germline, CDR1 SGHVS and CDR2 FNYEAQ. CDR3 loop: CASSFTSGVYEQFF. For the CDR3, the DNA is TGTGCCAGCAGCTTTACTAGCGGGGTGTATGAGCAGTTCTTC.

The table lists this clonotype with a few counts. The chain has TRBV28 and TRBJ2-7; D remains ambiguous. This CDR3 spans 14 amino acids. With 1 base removed from V and 2 bases from J, the gap between germline ends came to 9 bases. Germline CDR1 is MDHEN and CDR2 is SYDVKM. The CDR3 DNA sequence: TGTGCCAGCAGTTTATATGGCAGCCCCTACGAGCAGTACTTC. This codes for CASSLYGSPYEQYF. Drawing the rest from reference TRBV28 and TRBJ2-7, the complete variable domain is DVKVTQSSRYLVKRTGEKVFLECVQDMDHENMFWYRQDPGLGLRLIYFSYDVKMKEKGDIPEGYSVSREKKERFSLILESASTNQTSMYLCASSLYGSPYEQYFGPGTRLTVT.